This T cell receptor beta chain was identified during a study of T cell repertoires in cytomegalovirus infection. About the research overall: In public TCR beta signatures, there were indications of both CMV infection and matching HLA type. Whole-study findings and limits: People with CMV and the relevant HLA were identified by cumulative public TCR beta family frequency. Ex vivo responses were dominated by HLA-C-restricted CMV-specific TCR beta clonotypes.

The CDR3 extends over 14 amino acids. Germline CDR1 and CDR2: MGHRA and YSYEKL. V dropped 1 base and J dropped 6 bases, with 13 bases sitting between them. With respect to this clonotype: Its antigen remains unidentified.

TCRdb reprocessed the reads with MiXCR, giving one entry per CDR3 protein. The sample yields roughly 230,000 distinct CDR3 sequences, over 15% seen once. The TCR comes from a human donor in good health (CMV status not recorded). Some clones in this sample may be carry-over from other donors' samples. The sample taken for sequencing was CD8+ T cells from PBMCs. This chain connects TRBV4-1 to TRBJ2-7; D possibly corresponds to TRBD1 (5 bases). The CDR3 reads CASSQGVGPTEQYF. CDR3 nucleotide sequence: TGCGCCAGCAGCCAAGGAGTGGGGCCGACCGAGCAGTACTTC.